The sequence of this TCR beta chain was determined in a study of identical twins. Details on this clonotype: The antigen is unknown.

cDNA molecules carried unique molecular identifiers, and template switching added a universal primer site. A single record per CDR3 protein comes from TCRdb applying MiXCR to the 5' RACE reads. The sample holds 500,000 to 650,000 distinct CDR3 sequences, approximately 20% seen once. General observations from the study: Cord blood beta clonotypes that were abundant carried fewer insertions, and memory repertoires showed no such trend.

This CDR3 region has 12 residues. Germline CDR1 is SNHLY and CDR2 is FYNNEI. V lost 2 bases and J 10 bases, leaving 9 bases between the germline ends. The same data also went into a second study, on yellow fever vaccine responses in identical twins.

This rearrangement joins TRBV2 to TRBJ2-1; D gene unclear. Sequenced material: CD4+ T cells sorted from blood. This receptor was identified in a woman aged 18-29 years in good health. The CDR3 DNA reads as TGTGCCAGCAGTGAAAGGCTTTCCGAGCAGTTCTTC. This codes for CASSERLSEQFF.